What follows describes a single T cell receptor beta chain. The sample originates from a study of PD-1 blockade in mismatch repair-deficient tumors. Per germline, CDR1 LNHDA and CDR2 SQIVND (reference sequence). The CDR3 spans 14 residues. Unmatched junction bases numbered 9, after V lost 9 bases and J lost 2 bases. The assay was immunoSEQ multiplex PCR, and TCRdb's table has in-frame clones only and misses some. The table records some 120,000 clones, approximately 86% of them present only once. Sequenced here: peripheral blood, sampled 44 weeks after starting pembrolizumab. The genes are TRBV19 and TRBJ1-2, with 7 bases matching TRBD1. The TCR sequence derives from an adult with mismatch repair-deficient cancer. CDR3 protein: CASKSDRVNYGYTF. In DNA, the CDR3 is TGTGCCAGCAAAAGCGACAGGGTCAACTATGGCTACACCTTC.